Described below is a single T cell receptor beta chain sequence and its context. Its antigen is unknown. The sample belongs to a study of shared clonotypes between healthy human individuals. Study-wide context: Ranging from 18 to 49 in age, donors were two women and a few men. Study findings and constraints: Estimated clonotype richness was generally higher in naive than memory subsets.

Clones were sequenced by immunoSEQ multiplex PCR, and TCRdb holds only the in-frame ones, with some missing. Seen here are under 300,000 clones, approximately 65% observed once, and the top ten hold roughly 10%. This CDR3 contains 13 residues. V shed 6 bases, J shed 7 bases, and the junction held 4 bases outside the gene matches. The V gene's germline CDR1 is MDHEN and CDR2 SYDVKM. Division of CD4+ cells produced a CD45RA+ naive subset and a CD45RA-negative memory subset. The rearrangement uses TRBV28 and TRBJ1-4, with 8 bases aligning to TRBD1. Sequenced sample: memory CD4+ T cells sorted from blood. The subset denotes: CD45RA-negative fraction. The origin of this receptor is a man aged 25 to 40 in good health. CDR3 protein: CASRNQGAEKLFF. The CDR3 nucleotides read TGTGCCAGCAGAAATCAGGGGGCTGAAAAACTGTTTTTT. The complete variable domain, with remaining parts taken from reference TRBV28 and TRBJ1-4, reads DVKVTQSSRYLVKRTGEKVFLECVQDMDHENMFWYRQDPGLGLRLIYFSYDVKMKEKGDIPEGYSVSREKKERFSLILESASTNQTSMYLCASRNQGAEKLFFGSGTQLSVL.